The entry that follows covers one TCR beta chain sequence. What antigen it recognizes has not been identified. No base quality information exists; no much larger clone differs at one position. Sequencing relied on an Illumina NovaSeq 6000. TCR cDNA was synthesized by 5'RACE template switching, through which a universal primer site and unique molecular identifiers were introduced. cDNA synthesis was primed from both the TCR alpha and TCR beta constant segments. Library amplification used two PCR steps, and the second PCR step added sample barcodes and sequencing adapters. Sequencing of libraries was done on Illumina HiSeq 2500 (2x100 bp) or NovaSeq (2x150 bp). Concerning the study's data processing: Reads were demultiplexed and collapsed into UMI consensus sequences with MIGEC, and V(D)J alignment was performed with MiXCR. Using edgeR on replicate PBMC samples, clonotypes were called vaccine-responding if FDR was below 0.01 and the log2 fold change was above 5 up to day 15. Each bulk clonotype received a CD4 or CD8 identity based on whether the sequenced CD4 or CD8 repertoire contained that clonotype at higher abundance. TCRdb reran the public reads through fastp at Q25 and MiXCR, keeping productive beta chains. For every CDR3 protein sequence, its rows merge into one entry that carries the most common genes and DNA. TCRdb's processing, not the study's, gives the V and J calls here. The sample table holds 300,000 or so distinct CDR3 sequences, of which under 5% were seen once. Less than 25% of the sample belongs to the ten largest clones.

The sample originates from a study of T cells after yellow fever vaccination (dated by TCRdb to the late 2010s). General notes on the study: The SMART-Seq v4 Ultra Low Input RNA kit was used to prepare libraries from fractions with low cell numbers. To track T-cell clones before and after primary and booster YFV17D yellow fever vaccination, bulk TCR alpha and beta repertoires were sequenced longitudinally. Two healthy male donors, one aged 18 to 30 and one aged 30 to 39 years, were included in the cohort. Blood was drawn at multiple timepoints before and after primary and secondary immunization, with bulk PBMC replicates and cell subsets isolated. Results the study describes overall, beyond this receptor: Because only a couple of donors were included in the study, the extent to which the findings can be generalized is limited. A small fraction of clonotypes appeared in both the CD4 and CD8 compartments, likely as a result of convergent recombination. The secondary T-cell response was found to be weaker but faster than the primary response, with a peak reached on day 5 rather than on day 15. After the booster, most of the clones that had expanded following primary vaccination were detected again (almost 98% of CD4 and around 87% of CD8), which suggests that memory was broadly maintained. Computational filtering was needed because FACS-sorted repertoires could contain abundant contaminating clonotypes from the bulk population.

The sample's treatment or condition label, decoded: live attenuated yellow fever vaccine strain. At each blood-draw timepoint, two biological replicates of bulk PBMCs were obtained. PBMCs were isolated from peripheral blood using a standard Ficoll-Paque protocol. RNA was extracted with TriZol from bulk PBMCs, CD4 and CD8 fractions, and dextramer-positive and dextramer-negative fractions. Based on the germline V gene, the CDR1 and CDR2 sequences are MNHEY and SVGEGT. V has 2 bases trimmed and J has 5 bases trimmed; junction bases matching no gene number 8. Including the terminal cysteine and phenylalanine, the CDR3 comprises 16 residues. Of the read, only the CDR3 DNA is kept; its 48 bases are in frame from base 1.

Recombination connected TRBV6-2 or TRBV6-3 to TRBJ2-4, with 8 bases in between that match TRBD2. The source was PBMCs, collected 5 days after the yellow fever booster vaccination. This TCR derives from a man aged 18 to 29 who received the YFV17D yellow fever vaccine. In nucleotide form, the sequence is TGTGCCAGCAGTTACCCAGCGGGGGAGGCCCAAAACATTCAGTACTTC. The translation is CASSYPAGEAQNIQYF.